What follows is one TCR beta chain and its context. No antigen is known for it. V shed 1 base and J shed 5 bases, with 14 bases lying between them. Germline assignment: CDR1 SGHVS and CDR2 FQNEAQ. This CDR3 is 16 amino acids long. This sample is part of a study of cytomegalovirus exposure and HLA in healthy donors. Whole-study findings and limits: One variant, a missense change in DCLRE1C, was linked in a later analysis to TCR beta V- and J-gene trimming.

Vbeta (60) and Jbeta (13) primers were used in the PCR. The protocol was immunoSEQ multiplex PCR, while the TCRdb copy is restricted to in-frame clones and leaves out a portion. The sample comprises some 130,000 clones, 75% to 85% of which are singletons, and under 3.5% rests with the top ten. Donors consisted of healthy bone marrow donors. Donors likely had unrecorded immune exposures despite being nominally healthy when sampled. V gene TRBV7-8 combines with J gene TRBJ2-2, with a weak D call TRBD2 (6 bases). This receptor was obtained from a man over 45 in good health and CMV-seronegative. The sequencing sample was made of PBMCs. CDR3 in DNA: TGTGCCAGCAGCTTAGTTGGGGGGATGTGGACCGGGGAGCTGTTTTTT. It specifies CASSLVGGMWTGELFF. The complete variable domain, with remaining parts taken from reference TRBV7-8 and TRBJ2-2, reads GAGVSQSPRYKVAKRGQDVALRCDPISGHVSLFWYQQALGQGPEFLTYFQNEAQLDKSGLPSDRFFAERPEGSVSTLKIQRTQQEDSAVYLCASSLVGGMWTGELFFGEGSRLTVL.